This is a list of T cell receptor beta chains from one sample in a study of blood T cells in healthy people across ages. TCRdb used MiXCR to reprocess the 5' RACE reads, holding one entry per CDR3 protein. Of roughly 500,000 distinct CDR3 sequences in the sample, more than 20% were seen once. These same data were also listed under a study on T cells of mothers and their children.

The specimen sequenced was blood. Receptors originate from a boy younger than 18 in good health. CDR3s include the opening cysteine and the closing phenylalanine or tryptophan. D genes are given only for firm matches. Only some rows state a clone size, as once, few, many or a class for expanded clones.

>TRBV4-3|TRBD2|few|TRBJ2-7
CASSQISGRDEQYF
TGCGCCAGCAGCCAAATTAGCGGGAGGGACGAGCAGTACTTC
>TRBV5-1|TRBD1|-|TRBJ2-1
CASSLGGQGAHNEQFF
TGCGCCAGCAGCTTGGGCGGACAGGGGGCACACAATGAGCAGTTCTTC
>TRBV6-5|-|-|TRBJ2-2
CASRKDGSTGELFF
TGTGCCAGCAGGAAAGACGGCAGTACCGGGGAGCTGTTTTTT
>TRBV6-5|-|few|TRBJ2-3
CASTPGASTDTQYF
TGTGCCAGCACCCCGGGGGCCAGCACAGATACGCAGTATTTT
>TRBV12-3/TRBV12-4|-|-|TRBJ1-1
CASRPGASRTEAFF
TGTGCCAGCAGACCCGGGGCATCGAGGACTGAAGCTTTCTTT
>TRBV7-9|TRBD1|-|TRBJ1-4
CASSLGGGYEKLFF
TGTGCCAGCAGCTTAGGAGGGGGCTATGAAAAACTGTTTTTT
>TRBV5-1|-|-|TRBJ1-1
CASNLEGPNTEAFF
TGCGCCAGCAACTTGGAAGGGCCCAACACTGAAGCTTTCTTT
>TRBV20-1|TRBD2|few|TRBJ2-3
CSALTLGLAGSNSDTQYF
TGCAGTGCTTTGACATTGGGACTAGCGGGAAGCAACTCTGATACGCAGTATTTT
>TRBV27|TRBD1|few|TRBJ2-5
CASSQGQTKEFF
TGTGCCAGCAGTCAGGGACAGACCAAAGAGTTCTTC
>TRBV7-2|TRBD2|few|TRBJ2-7
CASSFPLAGTYEQYF
TGTGCCAGCAGCTTCCCCCTAGCGGGGACCTACGAGCAGTACTTC
>TRBV6-5|-|-|TRBJ1-4
CASSYGDRRNEKLFF
TGTGCCAGCAGTTACGGTGACAGGCGTAATGAAAAACTGTTTTTT
>TRBV3-1|-|few|TRBJ2-7
CASSQDQTPKAYEQYF
TGTGCCAGCAGCCAAGATCAAACTCCGAAGGCCTACGAGCAGTACTTC
>TRBV20-1|TRBD1|-|TRBJ1-2
CSAKDREHYGYTF
TGCAGTGCCAAGGACAGGGAACACTATGGCTACACCTTC
>TRBV28|TRBD2|-|TRBJ2-1
CASSLRTSGLYNEQFF
TGTGCCAGCAGTTTACGGACTAGCGGGTTGTACAATGAGCAGTTCTTC
>TRBV3-1|-|few|TRBJ2-1
CASSQDLQVASEQFF
TGTGCCAGCAGCCAAGATCTCCAGGTCGCAAGTGAGCAGTTCTTC
>TRBV5-8|-|many|TRBJ2-3
CASSLPLLTDTQYF
TGTGCCAGCAGCTTGCCCCTCCTCACAGATACGCAGTATTTT
>TRBV27|TRBD1|few|TRBJ2-1
CASRGTGTGDNEQFF
TGTGCCAGCAGGGGAACCGGGACAGGGGACAATGAGCAGTTCTTC
>TRBV27|TRBD1|-|TRBJ2-7
CASSLPKGPGQGIYEQYF
TGTGCCAGCAGTCTTCCAAAGGGGCCGGGACAGGGTATCTACGAGCAGTACTTC
>TRBV5-1|TRBD1|-|TRBJ2-7
CASSLSRTTGTTAEQYF
TGCGCCAGCAGCTTGTCTCGAACGACAGGGACGACGGCCGAGCAGTACTTC
>TRBV24-1|TRBD2|few|TRBJ2-1
CATSDPDTSASYNEQFF
TGTGCCACCAGTGACCCGGATACTAGCGCCTCCTACAATGAGCAGTTCTTC
>TRBV29-1|-|few|TRBJ2-3
CSVLQGTDTQYF
TGCAGCGTCCTACAGGGCACAGATACGCAGTATTTT
>TRBV28|TRBD1|few|TRBJ2-7
CASRLGQRTYEQYF
TGTGCCAGCAGACTGGGACAGAGGACATACGAGCAGTACTTC
>TRBV3-1|-|few|TRBJ1-3
CASSQKSGNRGNTIYF
TGTGCCAGCAGCCAAAAGTCTGGGAACCGAGGAAACACCATATATTTT
>TRBV6-4|-|-|TRBJ2-2
CVSSESNTGELFF
TGTGTCAGCAGTGAGTCGAACACCGGGGAGCTGTTTTTT
>TRBV6-5|-|few|TRBJ1-1
CASSYSVPGGNTEAFF
TGTGCCAGCAGTTACTCCGTCCCAGGTGGGAACACTGAAGCTTTCTTT
>TRBV6-5|-|-|TRBJ1-3
CASIPLGSGNTIYF
TGTGCCAGCATCCCCTTGGGCTCTGGAAACACCATATATTTT